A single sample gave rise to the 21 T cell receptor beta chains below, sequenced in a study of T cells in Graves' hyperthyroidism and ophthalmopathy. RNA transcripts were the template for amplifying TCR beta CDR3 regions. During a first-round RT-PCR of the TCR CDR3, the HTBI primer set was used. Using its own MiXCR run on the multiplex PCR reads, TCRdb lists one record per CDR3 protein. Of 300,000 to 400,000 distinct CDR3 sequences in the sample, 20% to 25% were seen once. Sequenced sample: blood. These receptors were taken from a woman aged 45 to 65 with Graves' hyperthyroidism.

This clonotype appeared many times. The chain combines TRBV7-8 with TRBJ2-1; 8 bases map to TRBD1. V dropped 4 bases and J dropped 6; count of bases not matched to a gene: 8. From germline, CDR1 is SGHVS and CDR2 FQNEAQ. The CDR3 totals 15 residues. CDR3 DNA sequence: TGTGCCAGCAGCTCTGTCCAGGGGGCAACCAATGAGCAGTTCTTC. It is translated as CASSSVQGATNEQFF.

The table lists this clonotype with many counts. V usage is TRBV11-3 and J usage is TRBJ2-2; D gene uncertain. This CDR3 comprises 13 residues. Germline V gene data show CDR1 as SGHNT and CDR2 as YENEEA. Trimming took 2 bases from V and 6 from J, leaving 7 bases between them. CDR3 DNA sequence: TGTGCCAGCAGCTTAAGGGCCCCCGGGGAGCTGTTTTTT. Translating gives CASSLRAPGELFF.

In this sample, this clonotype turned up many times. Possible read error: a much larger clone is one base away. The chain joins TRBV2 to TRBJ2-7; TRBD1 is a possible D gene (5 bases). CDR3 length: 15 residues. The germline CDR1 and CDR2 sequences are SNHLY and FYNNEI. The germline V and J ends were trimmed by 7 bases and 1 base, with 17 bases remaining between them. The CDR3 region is CASKPDKGGSYEQYF. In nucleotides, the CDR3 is TGTGCCAGCAAGCCGGACAAGGGTGGATCCTACGAGCAGTACTTC.

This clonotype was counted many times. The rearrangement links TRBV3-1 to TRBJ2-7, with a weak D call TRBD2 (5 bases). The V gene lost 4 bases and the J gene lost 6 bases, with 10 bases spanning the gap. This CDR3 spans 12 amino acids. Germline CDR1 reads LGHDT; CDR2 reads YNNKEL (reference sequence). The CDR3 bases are TGTGCCAGCAGCCGGCTAGGAGGCGAGCAGTACTTC. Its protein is CASSRLGGEQYF.

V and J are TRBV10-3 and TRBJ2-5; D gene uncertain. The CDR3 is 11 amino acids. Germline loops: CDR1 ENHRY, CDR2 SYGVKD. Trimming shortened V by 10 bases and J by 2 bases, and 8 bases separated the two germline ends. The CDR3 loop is CATGKQETQYF. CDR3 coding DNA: TGTGCCACTGGAAAACAAGAGACCCAGTACTTC.

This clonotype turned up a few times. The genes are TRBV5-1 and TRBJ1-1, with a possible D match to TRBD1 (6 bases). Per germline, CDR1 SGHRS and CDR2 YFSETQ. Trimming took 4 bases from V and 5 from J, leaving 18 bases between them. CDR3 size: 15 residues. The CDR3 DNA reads TGCGCCAGCAGCGTTACACAGGGAGGGAAAACTGAAGCTTTCTTT. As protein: CASSVTQGGKTEAFF.

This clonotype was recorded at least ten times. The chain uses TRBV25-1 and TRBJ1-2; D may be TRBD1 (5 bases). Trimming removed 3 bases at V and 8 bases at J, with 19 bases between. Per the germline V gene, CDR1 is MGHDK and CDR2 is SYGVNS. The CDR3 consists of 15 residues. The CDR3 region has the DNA TGTGCCAGCAGTGACGGCCAGGGATGGCAGTCAGGCTACACCTTC. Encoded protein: CASSDGQGWQSGYTF.

The CDR3 DNA sequence: TGTGCCAGCAGTTTATCGACAGGGTTTCACCAAGAGACCCAGTACTTC. It codes for CASSLSTGFHQETQYF. The V call is TRBV28, the J call TRBJ2-5, with 7 bases fitting TRBD1. This CDR3 is built from 16 residues. CDR1 MDHEN and CDR2 SYDVKM come from the germline V gene. V lost 1 base to trimming and J lost 0 bases; unmatched junction nucleotides: 5.

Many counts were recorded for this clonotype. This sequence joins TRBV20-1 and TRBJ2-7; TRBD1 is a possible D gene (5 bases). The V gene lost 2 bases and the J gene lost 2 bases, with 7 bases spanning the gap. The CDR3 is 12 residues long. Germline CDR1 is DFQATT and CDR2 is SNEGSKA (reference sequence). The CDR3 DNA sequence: TGCAGTGCTAGACAGGGCCCCTACGAGCAGTACTTC. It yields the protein CSARQGPYEQYF.

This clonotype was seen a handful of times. CDR3 sequence (DNA): TGCGCCAGCAGACCGGACGGACTGGGCGGTGAAAAACTGTTTTTT. This codes for CASRPDGLGGEKLFF. The chain has TRBV5-1 and TRBJ1-4, with D unresolved. This CDR3 is built from 15 residues. With 5 bases removed from V and 7 bases from J, the gap between germline ends came to 18 bases. The V gene's germline CDR1 is SGHRS and CDR2 YFSETQ. Based on the CDR3 plus reference TRBV5-1 and TRBJ1-4, the full variable domain is KAGVTQTPRYLIKTRGQQVTLSCSPISGHRSVSWYQQTPGQGLQFLFEYFSETQRNKGNFPGRFSGRQFSNSRSEMNVSTLELGDSALYLCASRPDGLGGEKLFFGSGTQLSVL.

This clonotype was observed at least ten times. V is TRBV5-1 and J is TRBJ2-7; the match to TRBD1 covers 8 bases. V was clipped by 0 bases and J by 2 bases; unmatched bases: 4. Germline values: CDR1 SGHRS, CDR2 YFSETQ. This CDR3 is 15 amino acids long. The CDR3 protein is CASSLAQGAPYEQYF. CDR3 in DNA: TGCGCCAGCAGCTTGGCGCAGGGGGCTCCCTACGAGCAGTACTTC.

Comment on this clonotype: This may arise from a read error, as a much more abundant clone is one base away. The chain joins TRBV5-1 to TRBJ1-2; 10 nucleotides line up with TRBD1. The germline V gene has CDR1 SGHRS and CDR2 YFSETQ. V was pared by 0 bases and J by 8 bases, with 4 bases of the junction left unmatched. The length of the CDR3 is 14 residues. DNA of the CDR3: TGCGCCAGCAGCTTGGCCCCGGGACAGGGGGGCTACACCTTC. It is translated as CASSLAPGQGGYTF.

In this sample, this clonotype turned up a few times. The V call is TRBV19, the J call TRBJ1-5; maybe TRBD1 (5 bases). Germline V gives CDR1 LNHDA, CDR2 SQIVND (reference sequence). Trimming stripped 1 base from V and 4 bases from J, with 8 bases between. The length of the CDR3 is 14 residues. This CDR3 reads CASSIGQPNQPQHF. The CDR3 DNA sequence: TGTGCCAGTAGTATAGGACAGCCAAATCAGCCCCAGCATTTT.

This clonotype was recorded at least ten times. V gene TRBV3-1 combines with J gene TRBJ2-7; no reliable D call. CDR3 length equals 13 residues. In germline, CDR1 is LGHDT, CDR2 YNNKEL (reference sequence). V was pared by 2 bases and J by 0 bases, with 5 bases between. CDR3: CASSQSHSYEQYF. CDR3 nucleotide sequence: TGTGCCAGCAGCCAATCGCACTCCTACGAGCAGTACTTC.

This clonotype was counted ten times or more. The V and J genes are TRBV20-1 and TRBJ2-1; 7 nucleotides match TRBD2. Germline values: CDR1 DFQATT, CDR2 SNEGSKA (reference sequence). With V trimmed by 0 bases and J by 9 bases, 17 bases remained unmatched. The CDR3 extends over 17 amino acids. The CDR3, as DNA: TGCAGTGCTAGAGAGATGGGGGTGGGACTAACAGTAGGTGAGCAGTTCTTC. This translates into CSAREMGVGLTVGEQFF.

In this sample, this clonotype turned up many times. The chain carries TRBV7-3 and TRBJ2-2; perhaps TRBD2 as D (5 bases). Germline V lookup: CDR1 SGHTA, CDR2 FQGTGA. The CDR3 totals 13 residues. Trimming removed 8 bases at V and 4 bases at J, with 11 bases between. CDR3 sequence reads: CASRQGGTGELFF. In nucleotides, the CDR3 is TGTGCCAGCCGGCAAGGAGGCACCGGGGAGCTGTTTTTT. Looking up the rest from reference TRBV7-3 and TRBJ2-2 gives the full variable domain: GAGVSQTPSNKVTEKGKYVELRCDPISGHTALYWYRQSLGQGPEFLIYFQGTGAADDSGLPNDRFFAVRPEGSVSTLKIQRTERGDSAVYLCASRQGGTGELFFGEGSRLTVL.

CDR3 amino acids: CASSPGQGVWEQYF. CDR3 in DNA: TGTGCCAGTAGTCCGGGACAGGGGGTTTGGGAGCAGTACTTC. The chain is built from TRBV19 and TRBJ2-7; TRBD1 matches at 11 bases. Trimming at V came to 5 bases and at J to 7 bases, leaving 7 bases not matched to a gene. This CDR3 region has 14 residues. Germline-derived CDR1 and CDR2 are LNHDA and SQIVND (reference sequence).

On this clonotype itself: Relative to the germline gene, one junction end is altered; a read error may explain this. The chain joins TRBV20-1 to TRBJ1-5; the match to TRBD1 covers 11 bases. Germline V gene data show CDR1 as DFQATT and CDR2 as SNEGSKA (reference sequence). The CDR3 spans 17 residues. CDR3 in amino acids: CGAKWGQGVPHGQPQHF. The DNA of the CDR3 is TGCGGTGCTAAGTGGGGACAGGGGGTCCCTCACGGTCAGCCCCAGCATTTT.

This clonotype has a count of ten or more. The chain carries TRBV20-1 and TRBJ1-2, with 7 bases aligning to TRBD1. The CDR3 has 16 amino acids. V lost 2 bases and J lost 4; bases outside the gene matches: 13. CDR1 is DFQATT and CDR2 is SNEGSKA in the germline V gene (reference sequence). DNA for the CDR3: TGCAGTGCTAGAAATGCGGAATGGACAGGAACCTATGGCTACACCTTC. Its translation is CSARNAEWTGTYGYTF.

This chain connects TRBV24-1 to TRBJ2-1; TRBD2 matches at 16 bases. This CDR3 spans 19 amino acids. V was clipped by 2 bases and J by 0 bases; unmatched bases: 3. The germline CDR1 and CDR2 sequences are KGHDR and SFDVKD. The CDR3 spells CATSDSGTSGRASYNEQFF. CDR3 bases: TGTGCCACCAGTGATTCCGGGACTAGCGGGAGGGCCTCCTACAATGAGCAGTTCTTC.

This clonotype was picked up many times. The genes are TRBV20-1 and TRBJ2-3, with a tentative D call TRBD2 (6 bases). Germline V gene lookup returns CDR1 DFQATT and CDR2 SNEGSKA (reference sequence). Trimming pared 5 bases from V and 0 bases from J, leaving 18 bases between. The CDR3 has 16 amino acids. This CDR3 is CSAPPGGTSSTDTQYF. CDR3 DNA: TGCAGTGCTCCTCCGGGCGGGACTTCTAGCACAGATACGCAGTATTTT.